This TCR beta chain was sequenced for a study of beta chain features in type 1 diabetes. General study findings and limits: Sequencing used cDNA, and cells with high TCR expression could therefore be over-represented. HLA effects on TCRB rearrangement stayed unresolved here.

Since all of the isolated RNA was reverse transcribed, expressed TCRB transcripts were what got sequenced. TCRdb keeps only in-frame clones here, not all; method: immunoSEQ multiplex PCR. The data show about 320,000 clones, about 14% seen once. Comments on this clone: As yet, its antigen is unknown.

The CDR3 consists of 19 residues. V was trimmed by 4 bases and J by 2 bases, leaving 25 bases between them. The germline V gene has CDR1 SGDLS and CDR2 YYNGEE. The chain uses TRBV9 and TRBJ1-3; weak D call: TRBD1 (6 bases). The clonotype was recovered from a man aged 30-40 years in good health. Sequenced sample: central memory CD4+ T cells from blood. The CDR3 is CASSPFVGGQTGPGNTIYF. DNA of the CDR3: TGTGCCAGCAGCCCCTTCGTGGGGGGGCAGACGGGACCTGGAAACACCATATATTTT.